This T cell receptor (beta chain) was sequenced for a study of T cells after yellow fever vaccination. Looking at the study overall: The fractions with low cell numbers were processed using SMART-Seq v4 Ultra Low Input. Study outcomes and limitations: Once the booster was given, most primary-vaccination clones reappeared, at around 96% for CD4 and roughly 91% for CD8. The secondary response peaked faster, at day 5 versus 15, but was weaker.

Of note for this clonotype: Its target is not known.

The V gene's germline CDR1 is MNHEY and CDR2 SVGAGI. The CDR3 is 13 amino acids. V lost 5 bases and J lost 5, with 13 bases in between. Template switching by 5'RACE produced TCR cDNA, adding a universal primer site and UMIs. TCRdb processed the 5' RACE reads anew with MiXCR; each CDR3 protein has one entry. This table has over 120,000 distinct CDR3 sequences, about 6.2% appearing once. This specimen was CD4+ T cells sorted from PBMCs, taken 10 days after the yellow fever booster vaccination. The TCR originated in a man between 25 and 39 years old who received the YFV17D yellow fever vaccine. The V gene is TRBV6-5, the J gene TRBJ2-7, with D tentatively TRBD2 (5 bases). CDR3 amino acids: CASSPREGHEQYF. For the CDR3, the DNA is TGTGCCAGCAGTCCCAGAGAGGGCCACGAGCAGTACTTC.